This T cell receptor (beta chain) appears in the sequencing data of a study of T cell responses to AZD1222 COVID-19 vaccine. TCRdb's copy holds only in-frame clones and misses some; the assay was immunoSEQ multiplex PCR. The sample has under 150,000 clones; 75% to 90% are singletons. The CDR3 is 14 amino acids. V lost 4 bases to trimming and J lost 7 bases; unmatched junction nucleotides: 5. Germline values: CDR1 LNHDA, CDR2 SQIVND (reference sequence). This TCR was sampled from an adult in good health. J is TRBJ1-5 and V is TRBV19; 9 bases line up with TRBD1. Sequenced here: peripheral blood, sampled on day 0 of AZD1222 vaccination. The CDR3 sequence: CASSKQGARQPQHF. The CDR3 DNA reads TGTGCCAGTAGTAAACAGGGGGCACGGCAGCCCCAGCATTTT.